These 5 T cell receptor beta chains originate from one sample sequenced in a study of Graves' ophthalmopathy and Graves' hyperthyroidism. Beta-chain TCR CDR3 regions were amplified from RNA transcripts. First-round RT-PCR with HTBI primers preceded a second-round multiplex PCR. TCRdb analysed the multiplex PCR reads with MiXCR anew, one entry per CDR3 protein. The repertoire consists of around 1.1 million distinct CDR3 sequences, with approximately 35% occurring once and the leading ten covering approximately 10%. Sequences were obtained from peripheral blood or thyroid tissue (not recorded which). Receptors originate from an adult man with Graves' hyperthyroidism.

The CDR3, as DNA: TGTGCCAGCAGCTCGAGCAGAAACAATCAGCCCCAGCATTTT. It is translated as CASSSSRNNQPQHF. This chain connects TRBV7-9 to TRBJ1-5, with D unclear. The germline gives CDR1 SEHNR, CDR2 FQNEAQ (reference sequence). The CDR3 is 14 residues long. V was trimmed by 4 bases and J by 3 bases, leaving 10 bases between them.

Only a few counts were recorded for this clonotype. The chain couples TRBV24-1 to TRBJ2-5; perhaps TRBD1 as D (5 bases). Germline assignment: CDR1 KGHDR and CDR2 SFDVKD. The V and J ends lost 8 bases and 1 base respectively, with 10 bases between them. CDR3 length: 13 amino acids. The CDR3 loop is CATKQDIQETQYF. CDR3 nucleotides: TGTGCCACCAAGCAGGACATCCAAGAGACCCAGTACTTC.

This clonotype was seen ten or more times. The chain recombines TRBV18 with TRBJ1-4; maybe TRBD1 (6 bases). This CDR3 has 15 residues. CDR1 and CDR2 (germline): KGHSH, LQKENI. The V end lost 4 bases, the J end lost 7 bases, and 16 bases lay between the germline ends. For the CDR3, the DNA is TGTGCCAGCTCACGGGCGGCAGGGGACGCTGAAAAACTGTTTTTT. Encoded protein: CASSRAAGDAEKLFF.

The genes are TRBV4-1 and TRBJ2-2; either TRBD1 or TRBD2 may fit D (5 bases each). CDR1 is MGHRA, CDR2 YSYEKL, per germline. CDR3 length equals 21 residues. Trimming removed 0 bases at V and 5 bases at J, with 28 bases between. This CDR3 is CASSQDPALVGPIWGTGELFF. CDR3 nucleotides: TGCGCCAGCAGCCAAGATCCTGCCTTGGTGGGGCCGATTTGGGGGACCGGGGAGCTGTTTTTT.

J is TRBJ1-3 and V is TRBV7-8; D is uncertain. Trimming pared 10 bases from V and 3 bases from J, leaving 19 bases between. Germline V CDR1 and CDR2: SGHVS, FQNEAQ. This CDR3 spans 15 amino acids. As DNA, the CDR3 is TGTGCCACCCCGGCACAGACGCGTTATGGAAACACCATATATTTT. Protein sequence: CATPAQTRYGNTIYF.